A single T cell receptor beta chain is shown here with its context. The sample holds a few counts of this clonotype. There is no known antigen for this receptor. Base qualities were left out, and no much larger clone turns up one base away. Patients with hyperthyroidism were aged 18 to 65 years, had been newly diagnosed, and had a disease duration of less than 2 months. Anyone with other autoimmune diseases, uncontrolled infections, pregnancy or lactation was excluded from the study. Diagnosis was based on clinical symptoms, serum thyroxine, TRAb, thyroid ultrasound and orbital computed tomography. Total RNA was extracted using Trizol reagent, and RNA quality was checked on an Agilent 2100 Bioanalyzer. This sample is part of a study of Graves' ophthalmopathy and Graves' hyperthyroidism (dated 2018 in TCRdb). Broadly, across the study: A patient counted as having stable hyperthyroidism if there was no progression to ophthalmopathy within 18 months of follow-up. To explore V-J signatures that distinguish ophthalmopathy from hyperthyroidism, a discovery set of 95 to 100 patients was enrolled, made up of approximately 45 with ophthalmopathy and 57 with stable hyperthyroidism. In total, around 140 blood samples were TCR-sequenced: around 42 ophthalmopathy, approximately 75 hyperthyroidism and some 17 hyperthyroidism-to-ophthalmopathy patients. In over 5 hyperthyroidism patients, the T-cell repertoires found in thyroid tissue were compared with those found in blood. The study used signatures of the TCR beta repertoire to tell Graves' ophthalmopathy apart from Graves' hyperthyroidism and to predict which patients would progress to ophthalmopathy. After sampling, hyperthyroidism patients received methimazole starting at 30 mg daily, and ophthalmopathy patients received high-dose intravenous methylprednisolone. For independent validation, a separate cohort was made up of around 18 hyperthyroidism patients plus 17 patients who later progressed from hyperthyroidism to ophthalmopathy.

For CDR1 and CDR2, the germline V gene lists SGHRS and YFSETQ. Trimming removed 3 bases from V and 2 bases from J, leaving 15 bases between the germline ends. Including the terminal cysteine and phenylalanine, the CDR3 comprises 17 residues. Left in the record is the CDR3 DNA by itself, 51 bases read in frame from the first base. Results the study describes overall, beyond this receptor: In cross-validation, the 13-signature model distinguished ophthalmopathy from stable hyperthyroidism with approximately 90% sensitivity and almost 83% specificity, and in the test set the corresponding values were roughly 80% and 76%. Sample size was not predetermined statistically, and investigators were not blinded to group allocation. In validation, the model predicted ophthalmopathy progression with about 70% sensitivity and 72.22% specificity; 12 predicted patients were CT-confirmed with GO in a median of about 6.2 months. Among expanded thyroid clonotypes with frequency above 0.001, most also showed up in blood, which suggests that blood repertoires may reflect the thyroid immune response.

For repertoire sequencing, TCR beta CDR3 regions were amplified from RNA transcripts. HTBI primers and the Qiagen OneStep RT-PCR kit were used in a first-round RT-PCR, which was followed by a second-round multiplex PCR, size selection and purification. Libraries were sequenced on an Illumina HiSeq2000 using paired-end 100 bp reads. The original pipeline was this. SOAPnuke was used to process the reads, removing any read that contained adapters or uncalled bases, had a mean Phred below 15, or lacked an exact match to the constant primer or identifier. COPE v1.2.5 was used to merge the high-quality paired reads. Unique nucleotide sequences were defined as clonotypes and aligned to IMGT TRB V, D and J references using MiTCR v1.1. Only V-J combinations with frequency above 0.0001 were analysed, covering about 99% of repertoires. A TCR clonal expansion and chaos score per V-J combination was defined as the ratio of F50 clonal expansion to chaos observed in the TCRdist matrix. Welch's t-statistics and random forest were used to reduce features to 10 to 15 V-J combinations, which were fed into a naive Bayes classifier. Thyroid-blood repertoire similarity was quantified with the Morisita-Horn index. TCRdb passed the public sequencing reads through fastp at Q25 and MiXCR, retaining productive beta sequences. Each entry merges the rows of one CDR3 protein and shows their most common DNA and genes. For this entry, the V and J calls and clone size follow TCRdb and not the study's own pipeline. The sample records over a million distinct CDR3 sequences, about two fifths of which are singletons. The ten largest clones take up 11% of the sample.

Material for sequencing was peripheral blood or thyroid tissue (not recorded which). Recombination linked TRBV5-1 to TRBJ2-6, with the identity of the D gene unclear. The TCR comes from an adult man with Graves' hyperthyroidism. The nucleotides are TGCGCCAGCAGCTCGTATCCTCATTACACTGGGGCCAACGTCCTGACTTTC. This is translated as CASSSYPHYTGANVLTF.